This is a list of T cell receptor beta chains from one sample in a study of blood T cell repertoires in COVID-19. The assay was immunoSEQ multiplex PCR, and TCRdb's table has in-frame clones only and misses some. The repertoire includes 270,000 or so clones, 83% of them detected once, and 7.5% to 10% sits in the top ten. The sequencing sample was made of peripheral blood. The source is a woman in her 50s who had recovered from COVID-19. CDR3s include the opening cysteine and the closing phenylalanine or tryptophan. The D gene is left open where the match is weak. The listing skips clone size in some rows; elsewhere it reads once, few, many or a size class.

D	size	V	J	CDR3	DNA
TRBD1	.	TRBV28	TRBJ1-6	CASSMTGMPLHF	TGTGCCAGCAGTATGACAGGGATGCCCCTCCACTTT
TRBD2	.	TRBV7-6	TRBJ2-1	CASSLAGLAGGHNEQFF	TGTGCCAGCAGCTTAGCCGGCCTAGCGGGAGGTCACAATGAGCAGTTCTTC
.	.	TRBV21-1	TRBJ2-7	CASSQLPDRGSYEQYF	TGTGCCAGCAGCCAGCTCCCGGACAGGGGTTCCTACGAGCAGTACTTC
.	.	TRBV2	TRBJ2-2	CASSEFEPANTGELFF	TGTGCCAGCAGTGAATTCGAACCAGCGAACACCGGGGAGCTGTTTTTT
.	.	TRBV12-3/TRBV12-4	TRBJ2-7	CASRESYEQYF	TGTGCCAGCAGGGAGTCCTACGAGCAGTACTTC
TRBD1	.	TRBV4-1	TRBJ2-1	CASSQPLGTGWAEQFF	TGCGCCAGCAGCCAGCCTCTGGGGACAGGGTGGGCTGAGCAGTTCTTC
.	.	TRBV7-2	TRBJ1-5	CASSFRGSQPQHF	TGTGCCAGCAGCTTTAGGGGGAGTCAGCCCCAGCATTTT
TRBD2	.	TRBV5-1	TRBJ2-7	CASSPGASSGVDVEQYF	TGCGCCAGCAGCCCGGGCGCCTCTAGCGGGGTAGATGTCGAGCAGTACTTC
TRBD1	.	TRBV7-2	TRBJ2-5	CASSLAHGTGIEGETQYF	TGTGCCAGCAGCTTAGCCCACGGGACAGGGATAGAAGGAGAGACCCAGTACTTC
TRBD1	.	TRBV7-3	TRBJ1-1	CASSLQGGMNTEAFF	TGTGCCAGCAGCTTGCAGGGGGGCATGAACACTGAAGCTTTCTTT
TRBD2	.	TRBV9	TRBJ2-3	CASSPTSGYTDTQYF	TGTGCCAGCAGCCCTACTAGCGGGTACACAGATACGCAGTATTTT
TRBD1	few	TRBV28	TRBJ1-5	CASSSGQGHQPQHF	TGTGCCAGCAGTTCGGGACAGGGTCATCAGCCCCAGCATTTT
.	.	TRBV27	TRBJ1-1	CASSWGRGGPMNTEAFF	TGTGCCAGCAGTTGGGGGAGGGGGGGCCCCATGAACACTGAAGCTTTCTTT
TRBD1	.	TRBV29-1	TRBJ2-2	CSVTRRGLTGELFF	TGCAGCGTTACACGCAGGGGGCTCACCGGGGAGCTGTTTTTT
TRBD2	.	TRBV3-1/TRBV3-2	TRBJ2-3	CASSQGLFYTDTQYF	TGTGCCAGCAGCCAGGGACTATTTTACACAGATACGCAGTATTTT
.	.	TRBV7-2	TRBJ1-6	CASSPQVFPNSPLHF	TGTGCCAGCAGCCCGCAGGTTTTCCCAAATTCACCCCTCCACTTT
.	.	TRBV5-5	TRBJ2-1	CASSRSSSGNYNEQFF	TGTGCCAGCAGCCGGAGTTCGTCGGGGAACTACAATGAGCAGTTCTTC
TRBD2	.	TRBV9	TRBJ2-1	CASSVIGGGAPSEQFF	TGTGCCAGCAGCGTAATTGGCGGGGGGGCCCCAAGTGAGCAGTTCTTC